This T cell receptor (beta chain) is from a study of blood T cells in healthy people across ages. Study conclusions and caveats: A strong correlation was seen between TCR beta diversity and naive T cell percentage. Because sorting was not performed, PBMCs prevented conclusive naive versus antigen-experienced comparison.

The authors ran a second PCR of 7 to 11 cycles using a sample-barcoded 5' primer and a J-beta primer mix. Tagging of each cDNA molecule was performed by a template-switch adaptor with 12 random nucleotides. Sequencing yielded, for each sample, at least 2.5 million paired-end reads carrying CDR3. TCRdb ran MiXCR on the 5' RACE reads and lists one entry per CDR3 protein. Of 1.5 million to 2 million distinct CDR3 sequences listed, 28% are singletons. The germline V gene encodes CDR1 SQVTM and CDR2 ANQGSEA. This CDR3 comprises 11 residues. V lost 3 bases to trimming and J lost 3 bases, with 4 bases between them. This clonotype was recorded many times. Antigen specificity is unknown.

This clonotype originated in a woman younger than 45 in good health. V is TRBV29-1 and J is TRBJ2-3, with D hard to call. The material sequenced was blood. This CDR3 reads CSVDETDTQYF. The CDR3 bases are TGCAGCGTTGATGAAACAGATACGCAGTATTTT.